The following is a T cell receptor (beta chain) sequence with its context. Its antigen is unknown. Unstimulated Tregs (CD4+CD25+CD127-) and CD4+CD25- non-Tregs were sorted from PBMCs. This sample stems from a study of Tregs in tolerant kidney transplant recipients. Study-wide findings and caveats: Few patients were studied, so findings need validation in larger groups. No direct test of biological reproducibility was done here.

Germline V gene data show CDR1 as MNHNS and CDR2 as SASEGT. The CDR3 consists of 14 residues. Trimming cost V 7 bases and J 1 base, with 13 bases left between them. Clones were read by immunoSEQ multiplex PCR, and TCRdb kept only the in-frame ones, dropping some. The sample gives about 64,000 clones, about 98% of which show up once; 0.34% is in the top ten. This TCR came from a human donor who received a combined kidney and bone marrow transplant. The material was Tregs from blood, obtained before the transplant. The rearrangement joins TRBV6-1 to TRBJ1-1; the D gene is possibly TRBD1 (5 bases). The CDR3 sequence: CASKAQGTNTEAFF. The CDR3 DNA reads TGTGCCAGCAAAGCTCAGGGCACGAACACTGAAGCTTTCTTT.